Below are 6 T cell receptor beta chains sequenced from a single sample in a study of response to subunit inactivated influenza vaccine (dated by TCRdb to 2016 to 2019). Receptors were amplified or captured by RT-PCR. TCRdb shows the sequencer as Illumina HiSeq 2500. TCRdb trimmed the raw reads at Q25, called clones with MiXCR and kept productive beta chains. Rows merge per CDR3 protein into single entries with the most common DNA and genes. The sample data list fewer than 550,000 distinct CDR3 sequences, and about 25% of these were observed just once. Of the sample, around 1.8% falls within the top ten clones. The input for sequencing was CD4+ T cells sorted from PBMCs, taken 5 days after vaccination. These receptor sequences come from a man aged 45-60 years who received an inactivated influenza vaccine. Donor details come from another sample of the same person, matched by shared clones.

This clonotype has just a few counts. V gene TRBV9 combines with J gene TRBJ2-6, with D possibly matching TRBD2 (6 bases). V lost 1 base and J lost 0, with 11 bases in between. CDR1 is SGDLS and CDR2 is YYNGEE in the germline V gene. The CDR3 is 17 residues long. CDR3 nucleotide sequence: TGTGCCAGCAGCGTAAAACGGGGGATCTCTGGGGCCAACGTCCTGACTTTC. It translates to CASSVKRGISGANVLTF.

In its sample, this clonotype was seen a few times. The chain is built from TRBV20-1 and TRBJ2-1; 11 nucleotides match TRBD2. The CDR3 covers 14 residues. The germline CDR1 and CDR2 sequences are DFQATT and SNEGSKA (reference sequence). The V gene end was trimmed by 3 bases and the J gene end by 5 bases; junction bases not matched to a gene: 3. The CDR3 protein is CSARPSGRNNEQFF. The CDR3 DNA follows: TGCAGTGCTAGGCCTAGCGGGAGGAACAATGAGCAGTTCTTC.

This clonotype was found a few times. The CDR3, as DNA: TGCAGTGCTAGATCCCAGGGTCGCTTTGGCGAGCAGTTCTTC. It is translated as CSARSQGRFGEQFF. The V and J genes are TRBV20-1 and TRBJ2-1, with a possible D match to TRBD1 (5 bases). CDR1 and CDR2 from the germline V gene are DFQATT and SNEGSKA (reference sequence). V lost 2 bases to trimming and J lost 10 bases, with 18 bases between them. This CDR3 is built from 14 residues.

V usage is TRBV29-1 and J usage is TRBJ1-2; a weak D match, TRBD1 (6 bases). Trimming removed 4 bases from V and 4 bases from J, with 19 bases in between. CDR1 is SQVTM, CDR2 ANQGSEA, per germline. The CDR3 runs 15 residues. In nucleotides, the CDR3 is TGCAGCGTTGTGGGGGGGGCAAGGCGAGGCTATGGCTACACCTTC. Translating gives CSVVGGARRGYGYTF.

This clonotype appeared many times. V and J are TRBV6-5 and TRBJ1-6; D unresolved. V dropped 0 bases and J dropped 0 bases, with 6 bases sitting between them. This CDR3 contains 16 residues. Germline-derived CDR1 and CDR2 are MNHEY and SVGAGI. The CDR3 here is CASSYSGSSYNSPLHF. DNA for the CDR3: TGTGCCAGCAGTTACTCCGGGAGCTCCTATAATTCACCCCTCCACTTT.

This clonotype was counted only a few times. CDR3 protein: CASSRRQTSTDTQYF. The CDR3 bases are TGCGCCAGCAGCCGCAGGCAAACTAGCACAGATACGCAGTATTTT. The chain recombines TRBV4-3 with TRBJ2-3; no reliable D call. CDR1 LGHNA and CDR2 YSLEER come from the germline V gene. Trimming pared 4 bases from V and 0 bases from J, leaving 11 bases between. This CDR3 region has 15 residues.